A single T cell receptor (beta chain) is shown here with its context. Authors' processing steps: Nucleated cell number was recorded as an estimate derived from reference gene primer amplification. TCRdb keeps only in-frame clones here, not all; method: immunoSEQ multiplex PCR. V, J and clone size derive from that table, while D and trimming were established from the DNA sequence. The sample lists a few hundred thousand clones, roughly nine tenths occurring once. This CDR3 has 11 amino acids. Germline-derived CDR1 and CDR2 are MGHDK and SYGVNS. The ends were cut back, 4 bases at V and 7 bases at J, with 7 bases in the middle. The entry originates in a study of blood T cell repertoires in COVID-19.

This receptor was identified in a woman between 25 and 40 years old with COVID-19, enrolled during active disease. Sample: peripheral blood. The rearrangement joins TRBV25-1 to TRBJ1-1; D is undetermined. CDR3 coding DNA: TGTGCCAGCAGTGCCGGGTATGAAGCTTTCTTT. Amino acid sequence: CASSAGYEAFF.